The following is a TCR beta chain sequence with its context. What it binds is not known. This record belongs to a study of graft-versus-host responses after intestinal transplantation. About the study: As for transplant type, recipients had multivisceral, liver-intestinal, or isolated intestinal grafts. Every one of the recipients received anti-thymocyte globulin induction and afterwards took tacrolimus and steroids for about 3 years.

CDR1 is SGDLS, CDR2 YYNGEE, per germline. V lost 1 base, J lost 0 bases, and 19 bases lay in between. This CDR3 region has 19 residues. Notes on the study in general: GvH clones appeared in recipient marrow, some first in ileum or blood.

The data were produced by immunoSEQ multiplex PCR, yet TCRdb's version contains in-frame clones alone and is incomplete. The table has 80,000 to 85,000 clones, around 92% seen once. This TCR was recovered from a human donor who received an intestinal transplant. The chain employs TRBV9 and TRBJ2-2; the D gene is possibly TRBD2 (5 bases). Material: unstimulated CD4+ T cells sorted from spleen or lymph node cells, obtained before intestinal transplant. This CDR3 reads CASSVYPAPGNPNTGELFF. The CDR3 nucleotides are TGTGCCAGCAGCGTATACCCCGCCCCCGGGAACCCGAACACCGGGGAGCTGTTTTTT.